These 24 T cell receptor beta chains were all obtained from the same sample, sequenced in a study of Tregs in tolerant kidney transplant recipients. This table comes from immunoSEQ multiplex PCR, and its TCRdb copy is limited to in-frame clones, with some not included. The sample lists about 83,000 clones, 98% occurring once. The sequenced sample was CD4+ T cells from blood, obtained before the transplant. These receptors originate from a human donor who received a combined kidney and bone marrow transplant.

The gene calls are TRBV5-1 and TRBJ2-3; D call uncertain. Germline lookup yields CDR1 SGHRS and CDR2 YFSETQ. The V end was cut by 0 bases, the J end by 4 bases, with 12 bases between. CDR3 length equals 15 residues. In nucleotides, the CDR3 is TGCGCCAGCAGCTTGGGACTTGTGATACCAGATACGCAGTATTTT. It specifies CASSLGLVIPDTQYF.

This sequence joins TRBV4-3 and TRBJ2-3; tentative D call: TRBD2 (5 bases). Trimming shortened V by 0 bases and J by 3 bases, and 10 bases separated the two germline ends. The CDR3 contains 15 residues. Germline lookup yields CDR1 LGHNA and CDR2 YSLEER. CDR3 protein: CASSQEAEGTDTQYF. DNA of the CDR3: TGCGCCAGCAGCCAAGAAGCGGAAGGAACAGATACGCAGTATTTT.

V is TRBV10-3 and J is TRBJ2-1; D might be TRBD2 (6 bases). This CDR3 spans 16 amino acids. The V end was cut by 2 bases, the J end by 5 bases, with 16 bases between. CDR1 and CDR2 (germline): ENHRY, SYGVKD. The CDR3 sequence: CAISEPRAGSNNEQFF. Written as DNA, the CDR3 is TGTGCCATCAGTGAGCCCAGGGCGGGGTCGAACAATGAGCAGTTCTTC.

The chain has TRBV28 and TRBJ1-4, with D uncertain. Per germline, CDR1 MDHEN and CDR2 SYDVKM. The CDR3 loop spans 16 amino acids. V lost 1 base to trimming and J lost 4 bases, with 13 bases between them. Here the CDR3 reads CASSLSLGVNNEKLFF. As DNA, the CDR3 is TGTGCCAGCAGTTTATCACTCGGGGTCAATAATGAAAAACTGTTTTTT.

The CDR3 DNA reads as TGTGCCAGCTCACCGCGACTAGCGGGATATAATGAGCAGTTCTTC. This translates into CASSPRLAGYNEQFF. This chain joins TRBV18 and TRBJ2-1; TRBD2 matches 11 bases. After removal of 3 bases from V and 7 bases from J, the junction contained 5 bases not matched to a gene. Germline-derived CDR1 and CDR2 are KGHSH and LQKENI. The length of the CDR3 is 15 residues. Combining the CDR3 with reference TRBV18 and TRBJ2-1 gives the whole variable domain NAGVMQNPRHLVRRRGQEARLRCSPMKGHSHVYWYRQLPEEGLKFMVYLQKENIIDESGMPKERFSAEFPKEGPSILRIQQVVRGDSAAYFCASSPRLAGYNEQFFGPGTRLTVL.

J is TRBJ2-7 and V is TRBV7-8; 7 positions agree with TRBD2. The germline V gene encodes CDR1 SGHVS and CDR2 FQNEAQ. V lost 4 bases, J lost 5 bases, and 11 bases stayed unmatched. This CDR3 is built from 15 residues. CDR3 protein: CASSSVGGRGDEQYF. The CDR3 region has the DNA TGTGCCAGCAGCTCCGTTGGGGGTCGGGGGGACGAGCAGTACTTC. Drawing the rest from reference TRBV7-8 and TRBJ2-7, the complete variable domain is GAGVSQSPRYKVAKRGQDVALRCDPISGHVSLFWYQQALGQGPEFLTYFQNEAQLDKSGLPSDRFFAERPEGSVSTLKIQRTQQEDSAVYLCASSSVGGRGDEQYFGPGTRLTVT.

This clone has just one count. The chain links TRBV11-2 to TRBJ1-1; no definite D call. Germline V gene data show CDR1 as SGHAT and CDR2 as FQNNGV. The ends were cut back, 8 bases at V and 9 bases at J, with 7 bases in the middle. This CDR3 region has 9 residues. The CDR3 sequence: CASGEKAFF. CDR3 nucleotide sequence: TGTGCCAGCGGTGAGAAAGCTTTCTTT. The full variable domain, in which reference TRBV11-2 and TRBJ1-1 provide the parts outside the CDR3, is EAGVAQSPRYKIIEKRQSVAFWCNPISGHATLYWYQQILGQGPKLLIQFQNNGVVDDSQLPKDRFSAERLKGVDSTLKIQPAKLEDSAVYLCASGEKAFFGQGTRLTVV.

The chain has TRBV2 and TRBJ1-1; perhaps TRBD1 as D (6 bases). V lost 2 bases to trimming and J lost 10 bases, with 14 bases between them. The CDR3 contains 13 residues. CDR1 is SNHLY, CDR2 FYNNEI, per germline. CDR3 loop: CASSEMRGGPAFF. CDR3 DNA: TGTGCCAGCAGTGAAATGAGGGGGGGCCCAGCTTTCTTT. The whole variable domain, remainder taken from reference TRBV2 and TRBJ1-1, is EPEVTQTPSHQVTQMGQEVILRCVPISNHLYFYWYRQILGQKVEFLVSFYNNEISEKSEIFDDQFSVERPDGSNFTLKIRSTKLEDSAMYFCASSEMRGGPAFFGQGTRLTVV.

The chain has TRBV28 and TRBJ1-2, with D hard to call. CDR3 length equals 13 residues. The germline CDR1 and CDR2 sequences are MDHEN and SYDVKM. The CDR3, as DNA: TGTGCTACGACTTGGCGGGCAGGTCCTGGCTACACCTTC. This encodes CATTWRAGPGYTF.

This sequence joins TRBV28 and TRBJ2-3; D unresolved. The CDR3 is 12 amino acids. The germline V gene encodes CDR1 MDHEN and CDR2 SYDVKM. The germline V and J ends were trimmed by 6 bases and 3 bases, with 7 bases remaining between them. The CDR3 DNA reads TGTGCCAGCAGCCCGGTAACAGATACGCAGTATTTT. It translates to CASSPVTDTQYF. Supplemented by reference TRBV28 and TRBJ2-3, the full variable domain reads DVKVTQSSRYLVKRTGEKVFLECVQDMDHENMFWYRQDPGLGLRLIYFSYDVKMKEKGDIPEGYSVSREKKERFSLILESASTNQTSMYLCASSPVTDTQYFGPGTRLTVL.

The chain is built from TRBV18 and TRBJ2-1; 9 bases fit TRBD1. Losses at the gene ends were 5 bases for V and 6 bases for J; bases not matched to a gene: 14. Germline V gene sequence: CDR1 KGHSH, CDR2 LQKENI. This CDR3 contains 17 residues. The CDR3 nucleotides read TGTGCCAGCTCAGCAACAGGGGGCGTCCCCTCATCCAATGAGCAGTTCTTC. This gives the protein CASSATGGVPSSNEQFF.

V and J are TRBV5-4 and TRBJ2-2, with D possibly being TRBD1 (5 bases). Germline values: CDR1 SGHNT, CDR2 YYREEE (reference sequence). The CDR3 has 16 residues. V was clipped by 0 bases and J by 3 bases, with 12 bases between them. The CDR3 DNA reads as TGTGCCAGCAGCTTGGGTCAGGGATTTGACACCGGGGAGCTGTTTTTT. This encodes CASSLGQGFDTGELFF.

The V gene is TRBV11-2, the J gene TRBJ2-5, with 8 bases fitting TRBD2. With 6 bases clipped from V and 5 bases from J, the junction kept 5 bases outside the gene matches. This CDR3 region has 13 residues. Looked up from germline, CDR1 is SGHAT and CDR2 is FQNNGV. CDR3 sequence (DNA): TGTGCCAGCAGTCGTCTAGCGGGTGAGACCCAGTACTTC. This codes for CASSRLAGETQYF.

J is TRBJ2-5 and V is TRBV4-2; the match to TRBD1 covers 7 bases. With V trimmed by 4 bases and J by 2 bases, 4 bases remained unmatched. The CDR3 is made up of 14 amino acids. CDR1 is LGHNA, CDR2 YNFKEQ, per germline. As DNA, the CDR3 is TGTGCCAGCAGCCCACCGGGACAGCAAGAGACCCAGTACTTC. Its translation: CASSPPGQQETQYF.

This clone has only one observation. The J gene is TRBJ2-7, the V gene TRBV4-1; 9 nucleotides match TRBD1. The length of the CDR3 is 15 residues. Per the germline V gene, CDR1 is MGHRA and CDR2 is YSYEKL. V dropped 6 bases and J dropped 4; count of bases not matched to a gene: 10. CDR3 coding DNA: TGCGCCAGCAGTCTCACAGGGGGCGAAGGGTACGAGCAGTACTTC. Translating it yields CASSLTGGEGYEQYF.

V usage is TRBV10-3 and J usage is TRBJ1-2, with 9 bases fitting TRBD1. The CDR3 consists of 15 residues. V was clipped by 3 bases and J by 7 bases; unmatched bases: 9. CDR1 and CDR2 from the germline V gene are ENHRY and SYGVKD. The CDR3 DNA is TGTGCCATCAGTGAACCTCGGACAGGGGAGGCTGGCTACACCTTC. Its translation: CAISEPRTGEAGYTF.

This chain uses TRBV5-1 with TRBJ2-1, with 9 bases identical to TRBD2. Germline values: CDR1 SGHRS, CDR2 YFSETQ. Germline trimming cut 0 bases from V and 6 bases from J; bases unmatched to any gene: 7. The CDR3 sequence is 16 residues long. The CDR3 sequence is CASSLGSGSGVNEQFF. CDR3 nucleotides: TGCGCCAGCAGCTTGGGTAGCGGGAGTGGGGTCAATGAGCAGTTCTTC.

This clone came up once. The V call is TRBV7-3, the J call TRBJ2-1; 11 bases are shared with TRBD2. V trimming: 5 bases; J trimming: 3 bases; junction bases outside the gene matches: 3. Germline V lookup: CDR1 SGHTA, CDR2 FQGTGA. This CDR3 has 15 amino acids. This chain's CDR3 is CASSSLAGGYNEQFF. The CDR3 DNA sequence: TGTGCCAGCAGCAGCCTAGCGGGGGGCTACAATGAGCAGTTCTTC.

The chain recombines TRBV14 with TRBJ2-5, with 10 positions matching TRBD2. The V gene end was trimmed by 0 bases and the J gene end by 1 base; junction bases not matched to a gene: 14. Per germline, CDR1 SGHDN and CDR2 FVKESK. The CDR3 has 20 residues. CDR3 in DNA: TGTGCCAGCAGCCAAGATCTAGGAGCGGGAGGGCCCCTCTTCCAAGAGACCCAGTACTTC. Its protein is CASSQDLGAGGPLFQETQYF.

The J gene is TRBJ2-7, the V gene TRBV5-5; the D gene is possibly TRBD1 (5 bases). This CDR3 has 14 residues. V was cut by 4 bases and J by 3 bases, with 14 bases left in between. Germline V gene lookup returns CDR1 SGHKS and CDR2 YYEKEE (reference sequence). CDR3 sequence (DNA): TGTGCCAGCAGCCCAGGTGGGGCCTACTACGAGCAGTACTTC. It translates to CASSPGGAYYEQYF. Using reference TRBV5-5 and TRBJ2-7 for the parts outside the CDR3, the full variable domain is DAGVTQSPTHLIKTRGQQVTLRCSPISGHKSVSWYQQVLGQGPQFIFQYYEKEERGRGNFPDRFSARQFPNYSSELNVNALLLGDSALYLCASSPGGAYYEQYFGPGTRLTVT.

The gene calls are TRBV9 and TRBJ1-1; D perhaps matches TRBD1 (5 bases). The germline gives CDR1 SGDLS, CDR2 YYNGEE. Trimming removed 1 base from V and 5 bases from J, with 12 bases in between. The CDR3 is 14 amino acids. The CDR3 sequence: CASSVQGRVTEAFF. In nucleotides, the CDR3 is TGTGCCAGCAGCGTACAGGGCCGGGTGACTGAAGCTTTCTTT.

The V and J genes are TRBV10-3 and TRBJ2-4; a possible D gene is TRBD2 (5 bases). Trimming stripped 10 bases from V and 6 bases from J, with 19 bases between. The CDR3 consists of 14 residues. CDR1 is ENHRY, CDR2 SYGVKD, per germline. The CDR3 region is CATRGSAGSNIQYF. CDR3 coding DNA: TGTGCCACCCGGGGATCAGCCGGGTCAAACATTCAGTACTTC.

The V gene is TRBV27, the J gene TRBJ1-1, with D unclear. Trimming removed 5 bases at V and 11 bases at J, with 30 bases between. This CDR3 has 17 residues. The germline CDR1 and CDR2 sequences are MNHEY and SMNVEV (reference sequence). CDR3 sequence reads: CASSPLPLIRRGFGAFF. The DNA of the CDR3 is TGTGCCAGCAGTCCTCTCCCCCTTATAAGGCGAGGGTTTGGCGCTTTCTTT.

The V call is TRBV4-2, the J call TRBJ2-2, with 7 positions matching TRBD2. Germline CDR1 LGHNA, CDR2 YNFKEQ. J was trimmed by 7 bases and V by 0 bases; bases with no gene match: 8. The CDR3 spans 16 residues. DNA for the CDR3: TGTGCCAGCAGCCAAGATCGTGGGGGGGTGAGCGGGGAGCTGTTTTTT. Translation gives CASSQDRGGVSGELFF.